The 3 T cell receptor beta chains given below trace back to one sample, sequenced in a study of T cells in Graves' hyperthyroidism and ophthalmopathy (dated by TCRdb to between 2017 and 2020). The protocol used for the library was multiplex PCR. Sequencing relied on an Illumina HiSeq 2000. The TCR beta CDR3 regions were amplified from RNA transcripts. A first-round RT-PCR of the TCR CDR3 used the HTBI primer set with the Qiagen OneStep RT-PCR kit. TCRdb reanalyzed the raw reads on its own, using fastp at Q25 for trimming and MiXCR for clone calling, and kept in-frame beta chains. CDR3 protein duplicates are merged, each entry listing the most common genes and DNA. The sample table contains about 590,000 distinct CDR3 sequences; only one count was recorded for around 14% of them. The top ten constitute approximately 7% of the sample. Input material: blood. The receptors were sampled from a woman between 25 and 40 years old with Graves' hyperthyroidism.

The V call is TRBV5-1, the J call TRBJ1-5, with D perhaps TRBD1 (5 bases). Per the germline V gene, CDR1 is SGHRS and CDR2 is YFSETQ. Trimming cost V 4 bases and J 11 bases, with 16 bases left between them. This CDR3 spans 13 amino acids. The CDR3 region has the DNA TGCGCCAGCAGCGCTGGGGCCGGGAGCACCCAGCATTTT. Protein: CASSAGAGSTQHF.

The rearrangement links TRBV27 to TRBJ2-2; D gene unclear. This CDR3 region has 13 residues. Trimming removed 4 bases at V and 6 bases at J, with 9 bases between. CDR1 MNHEY and CDR2 SMNVEV come from the germline V gene (reference sequence). In DNA, the CDR3 is TGTGCCAGCAGTTCGCTGTCTGCCGGGGAGCTGTTTTTT. This codes for CASSSLSAGELFF.

This clonotype was recorded at least ten times. The genes are TRBV12-3 or TRBV12-4 and TRBJ1-2; a weak D match, TRBD1 (6 bases). V shed 6 bases and J shed 8 bases, with 19 bases lying between them. CDR3 length: 14 amino acids. This CDR3 reads CASSSSEGVYGYTF. In DNA, the CDR3 is TGTGCCAGCAGCTCATCGGAGGGGGTATACGGCTACACCTTC.